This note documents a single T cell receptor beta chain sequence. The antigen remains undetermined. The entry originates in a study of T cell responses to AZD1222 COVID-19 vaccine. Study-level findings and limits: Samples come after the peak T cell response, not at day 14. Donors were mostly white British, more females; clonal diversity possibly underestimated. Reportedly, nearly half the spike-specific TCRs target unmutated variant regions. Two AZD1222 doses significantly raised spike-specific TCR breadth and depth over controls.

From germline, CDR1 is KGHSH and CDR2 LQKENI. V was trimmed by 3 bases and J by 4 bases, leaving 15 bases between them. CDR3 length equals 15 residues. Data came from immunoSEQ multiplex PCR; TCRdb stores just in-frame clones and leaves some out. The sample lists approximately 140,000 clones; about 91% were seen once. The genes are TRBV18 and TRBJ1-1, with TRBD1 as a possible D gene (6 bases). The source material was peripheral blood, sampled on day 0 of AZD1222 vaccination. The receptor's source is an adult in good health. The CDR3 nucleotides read TGTGCCAGCTCACCTACAGGGTTTTTTGGCACTGAAGCTTTCTTT. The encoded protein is CASSPTGFFGTEAFF.